This TCR beta chain is drawn from a study of regulatory T cells in long-lasting Graves disease. There are 13 residues in the CDR3. The V and J ends lost 3 bases and 6 bases respectively, with 15 bases between them. From germline, CDR1 is GTSNPN and CDR2 SVGIG (reference sequence). Time point given: newly diagnosed GD, antithyroid drugs for less than 3 months. Making the TCR library involved RNA that had been extracted from PBMCs. Patients came from an endocrinology department in Xi'an, China. This clonotype was detected ten times or more. With iRepertoire HTBI primers and Arm-PCR of CDR3 regions, TCR beta libraries were built. TCRdb ran MiXCR on the multiplex PCR reads and lists one entry per CDR3 protein. Here the sample spans about 440,000 distinct CDR3 sequences, about 15% being singletons. The data were also submitted as part of a second study, on T cells in Graves' hyperthyroidism and ophthalmopathy. Turning to that study: Clinical symptoms, serum thyroxine and TRAb, thyroid ultrasound and orbital computed tomography were used for the diagnoses.

The clonotype was recovered from a woman aged 30 to 39 with Graves disease. Here the sequenced sample was peripheral blood mononuclear cells (PBMCs), taken at new diagnosis, from a patient treated with antithyroid drugs. This chain links TRBV30 with TRBJ2-7; the D is unclear. The CDR3 DNA reads as TGTGCCTGGAGCTTAGGACCGACGGTCGAGCAGTACTTC. It translates to CAWSLGPTVEQYF.